The 25 T cell receptor beta chains presented below share a single source sample, sequenced in a study of cytomegalovirus exposure and HLA in healthy donors. TCRdb keeps only in-frame clones here, not all; method: immunoSEQ multiplex PCR. The repertoire has about 150,000 clones, approximately 92% of them found once; the top ten carry about 8.2%. The sample was PBMCs. Source of these receptors: a woman younger than 30 in good health and CMV-seropositive.

J is TRBJ1-3 and V is TRBV7-6, with 7 nucleotides matching TRBD1. V lost 2 bases, J lost 4 bases, and 11 bases stayed unmatched. The CDR3 consists of 17 residues. Germline CDR1 is SGHVS and CDR2 is FNYEAQ. DNA of the CDR3: TGTGCCAGCAGCTTATCCGCCCAAACAGGGGCAGGAAACACCATATATTTT. Protein sequence: CASSLSAQTGAGNTIYF.

The rearrangement joins TRBV7-9 to TRBJ2-7; D is possibly TRBD1 (6 bases). The CDR3 runs to 14 residues. The ends were cut back, 5 bases at V and 2 bases at J, with 13 bases in the middle. Germline V lookup: CDR1 SEHNR, CDR2 FQNEAQ (reference sequence). The CDR3 DNA reads as TGTGCCAGCAGCGCGAAGGACAGAACCTACGAGCAGTACTTC. Encoded protein: CASSAKDRTYEQYF.

V and J are TRBV2 and TRBJ2-1, with D possibly TRBD1 on 6 matching bases. Trimming shortened V by 4 bases and J by 0 bases, and 13 bases separated the two germline ends. This CDR3 region has 16 residues. Germline V gene lookup returns CDR1 SNHLY and CDR2 FYNNEI. CDR3 residues: CASSGLRGNSYNEQFF. CDR3 DNA: TGTGCCAGCAGTGGTCTTAGGGGGAACTCCTACAATGAGCAGTTCTTC.

This chain connects TRBV11-2 to TRBJ2-7; TRBD2 is a possible D gene (6 bases). The CDR3 runs 16 residues. Trimming shortened V by 4 bases and J by 1 base, and 17 bases separated the two germline ends. Germline loops: CDR1 SGHAT, CDR2 FQNNGV. DNA for the CDR3: TGTGCCAGCAGCTCGCCGCTGGATCGGGAGTCCTACGAGCAGTACTTC. Amino acid sequence: CASSSPLDRESYEQYF.

This clone was detected once. The chain recombines TRBV5-1 with TRBJ1-1; possibly TRBD1 for D (5 bases). Germline V gene lookup returns CDR1 SGHRS and CDR2 YFSETQ. The V end lost 1 base, the J end lost 4 bases, and 14 bases lay between the germline ends. This CDR3 region has 15 residues. Here the CDR3 reads CASSLIGGSGTEAFF. The CDR3 DNA reads TGCGCCAGCAGCTTGATTGGGGGGTCGGGCACTGAAGCTTTCTTT.

The chain employs TRBV5-6 and TRBJ2-1, with a tentative D call TRBD2 (6 bases). Germline-derived CDR1 and CDR2 are SGHDT and YYEEEE. The CDR3 is 16 residues long. Trimming removed 2 bases from V and 4 bases from J, with 16 bases in between. CDR3 sequence (DNA): TGTGCCAGCAGCTTCTCATCGGGAGAAGGATACAATGAGCAGTTCTTC. This sequence encodes CASSFSSGEGYNEQFF.

The V call is TRBV28, the J call TRBJ1-1; tentative D call: TRBD1 (6 bases). The germline CDR1 and CDR2 sequences are MDHEN and SYDVKM. This CDR3 comprises 17 residues. Trimming took 5 bases from V and 0 from J, leaving 19 bases between them. CDR3: CASSPTGMGTLNTEAFF. CDR3 nucleotides: TGTGCCAGCAGTCCTACAGGGATGGGAACGTTGAACACTGAAGCTTTCTTT.

The V gene is TRBV13, the J gene TRBJ1-2; D gene ambiguous. CDR1 and CDR2 from the germline V gene are PRHDT and FYEKMQ (reference sequence). There are 13 residues in the CDR3. V gave up 5 bases and J gave up 3 bases, with 10 bases separating them. The CDR3 loop is CASSTDQDYGYTF. The CDR3 coding sequence is TGTGCCAGCAGCACCGATCAGGACTATGGCTACACCTTC.

The chain joins TRBV28 to TRBJ2-5, with D tentatively TRBD1 (5 bases). The germline CDR1 and CDR2 sequences are MDHEN and SYDVKM. Trimming stripped 5 bases from V and 0 bases from J, with 13 bases between. The CDR3 is 15 residues long. The CDR3 coding sequence is TGTGCCAGCAGTGAAGCGACAGATTACCAAGAGACCCAGTACTTC. As protein: CASSEATDYQETQYF.

This chain connects TRBV18 to TRBJ1-2; D may be TRBD1 (5 bases). The CDR3 loop spans 13 amino acids. V was trimmed by 3 bases and J by 6 bases, leaving 11 bases between them. Germline V CDR1 and CDR2: KGHSH, LQKENI. The CDR3 nucleotides are TGTGCCAGCTCACCGGCAGGGCTGGATGGCTACACCTTC. Translated, it gives CASSPAGLDGYTF.

The chain couples TRBV5-5 to TRBJ1-5; the D is unclear. Germline V gene data show CDR1 as SGHKS and CDR2 as YYEKEE (reference sequence). V lost 0 bases and J lost 3, with 4 bases in between. The CDR3 consists of 13 residues. As DNA, the CDR3 is TGTGCCAGCAGCTTGGTATCCAATCAGCCCCAGCATTTT. As protein: CASSLVSNQPQHF.

V and J are TRBV6-1 and TRBJ2-5, with TRBD1 identical over 8 bases. Germline V gene sequence: CDR1 MNHNS, CDR2 SASEGT. Trimming at V came to 4 bases and at J to 5 bases, leaving 6 bases not matched to a gene. This CDR3 spans 14 amino acids. The CDR3 sequence is CASSAQGVGETQYF. DNA for the CDR3: TGTGCCAGCAGTGCACAGGGGGTGGGGGAGACCCAGTACTTC.

The V gene is TRBV9, the J gene TRBJ2-7; 10 nucleotides line up with TRBD2. This CDR3 region has 14 residues. V gave up 2 bases and J gave up 5 bases; unmatched junction bases: 4. Germline V gene lookup returns CDR1 SGDLS and CDR2 YYNGEE. The CDR3 DNA reads as TGTGCCAGCAGCGTTAGTAGCGGGGGGCACGAGCAGTACTTC. It codes for CASSVSSGGHEQYF.

The chain employs TRBV10-1 and TRBJ2-1; D uncertain. The germline gives CDR1 WNHNN, CDR2 SYGVQD (reference sequence). The CDR3 extends over 15 amino acids. V lost 5 bases, J lost 4 bases, and 15 bases lay in between. The CDR3, as DNA: TGCGCCAGCAGTCCTAGTTCGATACAATACAATGAGCAGTTCTTC. It specifies CASSPSSIQYNEQFF.

The chain has TRBV28 and TRBJ2-3, with 8 bases identical to TRBD2. V dropped 2 bases and J dropped 1; count of bases not matched to a gene: 5. Germline loops: CDR1 MDHEN, CDR2 SYDVKM. The CDR3 length is 16 residues. The CDR3 nucleotides are TGTGCCAGCAGTTTACCCGGGGGGGCGGGCACAGATACGCAGTATTTT. It codes for CASSLPGGAGTDTQYF.

The chain couples TRBV5-4 to TRBJ1-1; D uncertain. Germline values: CDR1 SGHNT, CDR2 YYREEE (reference sequence). The CDR3 extends over 18 amino acids. Trimming took off 0 bases at V and 1 base at J, with 19 bases between the two ends. This CDR3 reads CASSLGVDPTNPNTEAFF. CDR3 nucleotide sequence: TGTGCCAGCAGCTTGGGTGTCGACCCGACAAACCCGAACACTGAAGCTTTCTTT. The whole variable domain, remainder taken from reference TRBV5-4 and TRBJ1-1, is ETGVTQSPTHLIKTRGQQVTLRCSSQSGHNTVSWYQQALGQGPQFIFQYYREEENGRGNFPPRFSGLQFPNYSSELNVNALELDDSALYLCASSLGVDPTNPNTEAFFGQGTRLTVV.

This chain connects TRBV19 to TRBJ2-7, with 9 bases matching TRBD1. This CDR3 contains 15 residues. V shed 10 bases, J shed 1 base, and the junction held 11 bases outside the gene matches. Germline lookup yields CDR1 LNHDA and CDR2 SQIVND (reference sequence). DNA for the CDR3: TGTGCCACTATGGGACAGGGTCCCTTATCCTACGAGCAGTACTTC. Translating it yields CATMGQGPLSYEQYF.

The chain employs TRBV6-1 and TRBJ1-4, with TRBD1 as a possible D gene (6 bases). V lost 4 bases, J lost 4 bases, and 19 bases lay in between. This CDR3 has 17 amino acids. Germline V gives CDR1 MNHNS, CDR2 SASEGT. The CDR3 loop is CASSGPLRGAYNEKLFF. CDR3 DNA sequence: TGTGCCAGCAGTGGGCCCCTTCGGGGGGCCTATAATGAAAAACTGTTTTTT.

The J gene is TRBJ1-5, the V gene TRBV4-1, with D unclear. V was clipped by 0 bases and J by 9 bases, with 12 bases between them. This CDR3 region has 14 residues. From germline, CDR1 is MGHRA and CDR2 YSYEKL. CDR3 in amino acids: CASSQELASGPQHF. As DNA, the CDR3 is TGCGCCAGCAGCCAAGAGCTGGCATCGGGGCCCCAGCATTTT.

The genes are TRBV7-9 and TRBJ2-1; possible D gene TRBD1, 6 bases. The CDR3 extends over 14 amino acids. CDR1 is SEHNR, CDR2 FQNEAQ, per germline (reference sequence). V lost 10 bases to trimming and J lost 3 bases, with 16 bases between them. The CDR3 nucleotides read TGTGCCACCCCCGATGAGGGGGTCTACAATGAGCAGTTCTTC. Protein product: CATPDEGVYNEQFF.

CDR3 in amino acids: CASSPRDRVQRSYEQYF. Here the CDR3 DNA reads TGTGCCAGCTCACCACGGGACAGGGTCCAAAGGTCCTACGAGCAGTACTTC. The rearrangement links TRBV18 to TRBJ2-7, with 9 nucleotides matching TRBD1. V lost 1 base, J lost 1 base, and 8 bases stayed unmatched. The CDR3 loop spans 17 amino acids. The germline V gene has CDR1 KGHSH and CDR2 LQKENI. The variable domain in full, with the rest retrieved from reference TRBV18 and TRBJ2-7, is NAGVMQNPRHLVRRRGQEARLRCSPMKGHSHVYWYRQLPEEGLKFMVYLQKENIIDESGMPKERFSAEFPKEGPSILRIQQVVRGDSAAYFCASSPRDRVQRSYEQYFGPGTRLTVT.

The gene calls are TRBV27 and TRBJ2-7; 8 bases fit TRBD1. This CDR3 is built from 13 residues. Losses at the gene ends were 2 bases for V and 6 bases for J; bases not matched to a gene: 3. Germline CDR1 MNHEY, CDR2 SMNVEV (reference sequence). CDR3 DNA: TGTGCCAGCAGTTTAGTCAGGGGGCGCGAGCAGTACTTC. This encodes CASSLVRGREQYF.

V is TRBV5-1 and J is TRBJ2-1, with D possibly TRBD1 on 5 matching bases. The V end was cut by 0 bases, the J end by 0 bases, with 16 bases between. CDR1 SGHRS and CDR2 YFSETQ come from the germline V gene. The CDR3 has 18 amino acids. The CDR3 DNA is TGCGCCAGCAGCTTGGGGGCCAAGGGGAAGAGCTCCTACAATGAGCAGTTCTTC. This codes for CASSLGAKGKSSYNEQFF.

The chain links TRBV4-1 to TRBJ1-6; maybe TRBD1 (5 bases). There are 14 residues in the CDR3. Germline CDR1 reads MGHRA; CDR2 reads YSYEKL. Trimming left V 4 bases short and J 5 bases short, with 9 bases between. CDR3 protein: CASSPSGDNSPLHF. The CDR3 DNA reads TGCGCCAGCAGCCCCTCGGGGGATAATTCACCCCTCCACTTT.

J is TRBJ1-5 and V is TRBV6-1; D might be TRBD1 (6 bases). The germline V and J ends were trimmed by 7 bases and 11 bases, with 18 bases remaining between them. The germline V gene encodes CDR1 MNHNS and CDR2 SASEGT. CDR3 length equals 13 residues. The CDR3 loop is CASTLYREEAQHF. The CDR3 DNA reads as TGTGCCAGCACCCTATACAGGGAAGAAGCCCAGCATTTT.